This T cell receptor beta chain appears in the sequencing data of a study of blood T cell repertoires in COVID-19. The assay was immunoSEQ multiplex PCR, and TCRdb's table has in-frame clones only and misses some. Of around 100,000 clones listed, roughly 82% are singletons. Trimming took 2 bases from V and 7 from J; bases not matched to a gene: 10. The length of the CDR3 is 16 residues. Germline-derived CDR1 and CDR2 are LGHNA and YSLEER. This chain connects TRBV4-3 to TRBJ1-4, with 7 bases aligning to TRBD1. This TCR came from a human donor in a cohort sampled during active COVID-19. The sample comprised peripheral blood. The CDR3 region is CASSQQGTASGEKLFF. The CDR3, as DNA: TGCGCCAGCAGCCAACAGGGGACAGCTTCGGGTGAAAAACTGTTTTTT.